What follows are 32 T cell receptor beta chains derived from one specimen sequenced in a study of blood T cells in healthy people across ages (dated by TCRdb to about 2015). The library was made by 5' RACE. Instrument on record: Illumina HiSeq 2500. The second PCR ran for roughly 7 to 11 cycles and used a J-beta primer mix along with a sample-barcoded 5' primer. TCRdb reanalyzed the raw reads on its own, using fastp at Q25 for trimming and MiXCR for clone calling, and kept in-frame beta chains. CDR3 protein duplicates are merged, each entry listing the most common genes and DNA. For this sample the table gives about 540,000 distinct CDR3 sequences, of which approximately 25% were detected only once. The top ten hold roughly 10% of the sample. The data were also submitted as part of a second study, on T cells of mothers and their children.

Sequenced input: blood. Source of these receptors: a boy between 10 and 17 years old in good health.

The CDR3 sequence is CAISESAGGPETQYF. In DNA form, the CDR3 reads TGTGCCATCAGTGAGTCAGCGGGAGGGCCGGAGACCCAGTACTTC. The gene calls are TRBV10-3 and TRBJ2-5; TRBD2 matches at 10 bases. V gave up 0 bases and J gave up 5 bases; unmatched junction bases: 3. CDR1 is ENHRY and CDR2 is SYGVKD in the germline V gene. The CDR3 has 15 residues.

In its sample, this clonotype was seen once. The chain uses TRBV12-3 or TRBV12-4 and TRBJ2-3; TRBD1 matches 10 bases. J was trimmed by 4 bases and V by 5 bases; bases with no gene match: 6. This CDR3 region has 15 residues. The CDR3 is CASSPGQGSADTQYF. In DNA form, the CDR3 reads TGTGCCAGCAGTCCGGGACAGGGGAGCGCAGATACGCAGTATTTT.

The rearrangement joins TRBV7-9 to TRBJ1-2; 9 positions agree with TRBD1. The CDR3 totals 15 residues. V was pared by 0 bases and J by 5 bases, with 4 bases of the junction left unmatched. In germline, CDR1 is SEHNR, CDR2 FQNEAQ (reference sequence). The CDR3, as DNA: TGTGCCAGCAGCTTAGCCTGGGACAGGGAGTATGGCTACACCTTC. Its protein is CASSLAWDREYGYTF.

J is TRBJ2-2 and V is TRBV5-4; TRBD1 agrees at 11 bases. V shed 3 bases, J shed 3 bases, and the junction held 4 bases outside the gene matches. The V gene's germline CDR1 is SGHNT and CDR2 YYREEE (reference sequence). The CDR3 spans 16 residues. CDR3 residues: CASSSRDRGDTGELFF. The DNA for the CDR3 is TGTGCCAGCAGCTCGCGGGACAGGGGGGACACCGGGGAGCTGTTTTTT.

The chain links TRBV5-1 to TRBJ1-1, with D tentatively TRBD1 (5 bases). Trimming stripped 3 bases from V and 4 bases from J, with 25 bases between. This CDR3 has 18 residues. Per germline, CDR1 SGHRS and CDR2 YFSETQ. CDR3 nucleotides: TGCGCCAGCAGCTCGCGGGCCAGGGACTATGAAATCGGCACTGAAGCTTTCTTT. Amino acids: CASSSRARDYEIGTEAFF.

This clonotype has ten or more counts. The rearrangement links TRBV18 to TRBJ2-1; no reliable D call. The germline V gene encodes CDR1 KGHSH and CDR2 LQKENI. With 3 bases removed from V and 7 bases from J, the gap between germline ends came to 7 bases. CDR3 length: 12 amino acids. This CDR3 reads CASSPRVNEQFF. The CDR3 DNA reads as TGTGCCAGCTCACCGCGAGTGAATGAGCAGTTCTTC.

The chain recombines TRBV18 with TRBJ2-5; D is ambiguous. The germline V gene encodes CDR1 KGHSH and CDR2 LQKENI. V gave up 0 bases and J gave up 5 bases, with 10 bases separating them. CDR3 length: 14 amino acids. CDR3 sequence reads: CASSPPGAGETQYF. For the CDR3, the DNA is TGTGCCAGCTCACCACCTGGAGCCGGTGAGACCCAGTACTTC.

The rearrangement links TRBV20-1 to TRBJ1-2, with D hard to call. CDR3 length equals 11 residues. Trimming removed 7 bases at V and 10 bases at J, with 16 bases between. Germline loops: CDR1 DFQATT, CDR2 SNEGSKA (reference sequence). CDR3 bases: TGCAGTGGATTTGTCCTTTTTGACTACACCTTC. Translated: CSGFVLFDYTF.

The CDR3 here is CAISEPGLEASSETQYF. As DNA, the CDR3 is TGTGCCATCAGTGAGCCGGGGTTGGAAGCTAGTAGTGAGACCCAGTACTTC. The chain joins TRBV10-3 to TRBJ2-5; D might be TRBD2 (5 bases). This CDR3 has 17 residues. Deletions cut 2 bases from V and 5 bases from J, with 21 bases between. CDR1 ENHRY and CDR2 SYGVKD come from the germline V gene.

J is TRBJ2-7 and V is TRBV15; TRBD1 is a possible D gene (5 bases). CDR1 and CDR2 (germline): LNHNV, YYDKDF (reference sequence). V lost 3 bases and J lost 1, with 7 bases in between. The CDR3 loop spans 13 amino acids. The CDR3 spells CATSSDRSYEQYF. DNA for the CDR3: TGTGCCACCAGCAGTGACAGATCCTACGAGCAGTACTTC. The whole variable domain, remainder taken from reference TRBV15 and TRBJ2-7, is DAMVIQNPRYQVTQFGKPVTLSCSQTLNHNVMYWYQQKSSQAPKLLFHYYDKDFNNEADTPDNFQSRRPNTSFCFLDIRSPGLGDTAMYLCATSSDRSYEQYFGPGTRLTVT.

The rearrangement links TRBV27 to TRBJ2-5; TRBD2 matches 9 bases. The closer fit of TRBJ2-1 to the DNA end suggests the J call may be wrong. Germline CDR1 and CDR2: MNHEY and SMNVEV (reference sequence). The CDR3 length is 15 residues. The CDR3 protein is CASSHAGGPYNEQFF. CDR3 DNA: TGTGCCAGCAGTCACGCGGGAGGGCCCTACAATGAGCAGTTCTTC.

CDR3 residues: CASSKAPGRGTDTQYF. Written as DNA, the CDR3 is TGTGCCAGCAGCAAAGCCCCGGGGCGAGGCACAGATACGCAGTATTTT. The chain carries TRBV7-9 and TRBJ2-3, with D possibly called TRBD1 or TRBD2 (5 bases each). V was shortened by 5 bases and J by 1 base, with 16 bases between the two germline ends. This CDR3 has 16 amino acids. The germline gives CDR1 SEHNR, CDR2 FQNEAQ (reference sequence).

This clonotype was counted between two and nine times. The J gene is TRBJ2-5, the V gene TRBV10-3; 9 bases match TRBD2. V lost 10 bases and J lost 0; bases outside the gene matches: 15. There are 17 residues in the CDR3. Germline lookup yields CDR1 ENHRY and CDR2 SYGVKD. CDR3 coding DNA: TGTGCCACCACAGCACGGGGCGGGAGGGCCGACCAAGAGACCCAGTACTTC. It codes for CATTARGGRADQETQYF.

This clonotype occurred a few times. The chain carries TRBV3-1 and TRBJ1-6, with 8 bases fitting TRBD1. The CDR3 contains 14 residues. CDR1 LGHDT and CDR2 YNNKEL come from the germline V gene (reference sequence). V dropped 0 bases and J dropped 9; count of bases not matched to a gene: 1. CDR3 nucleotide sequence: TGTGCCAGCAGCCAAGAAACAGGGGGTTCACCCCTCCACTTT. Its translation: CASSQETGGSPLHF.

The DNA for the CDR3 is TGTGCCAGCAGCTTAGCGCTGGACGGGGTATATGAGCAGTACTTC. Its protein is CASSLALDGVYEQYF. This chain links TRBV7-2 with TRBJ2-7; weak D call: TRBD2 (5 bases). The ends were cut back, 0 bases at V and 7 bases at J, with 16 bases in the middle. The CDR3 extends over 15 amino acids. Germline-derived CDR1 and CDR2 are SGHTA and FQGNSA.

This chain uses TRBV24-1 with TRBJ2-5; 12 bases match TRBD2. The assigned J gene may be wrong: the sequence end matches TRBJ2-1 better. CDR3 length: 15 residues. The V gene's germline CDR1 is KGHDR and CDR2 SFDVKD. CDR3 sequence: CATSDRASGRVEQFF. The CDR3 nucleotides are TGTGCCACCAGTGATAGGGCTAGCGGGAGGGTTGAGCAGTTCTTC.

This clonotype was counted between two and nine times. The chain joins TRBV4-3 to TRBJ2-5, with D possibly called TRBD1 or TRBD2 (6 bases each). From germline, CDR1 is LGHNA and CDR2 YSLEER. V lost 1 base, J lost 8 bases, and 14 bases lay in between. This CDR3 is 14 amino acids long. CDR3 bases: TGCGCCAGCAGCCAAGTTGGGGGCGGGGCCACCCAGTACTTC. Its protein is CASSQVGGGATQYF.

The chain joins TRBV5-1 to TRBJ2-3; 12 bases map to TRBD2. With 3 bases clipped from V and 3 bases from J, the junction kept 2 bases outside the gene matches. The CDR3 consists of 15 residues. The germline gives CDR1 SGHRS, CDR2 YFSETQ. The CDR3 loop reads CASSSTSGRTDTQYF. CDR3 bases: TGCGCCAGCAGCTCGACTAGCGGGAGAACAGATACGCAGTATTTT.

The V gene is TRBV10-3, the J gene TRBJ2-5; D ambiguous. The end of the DNA fits TRBJ2-7 better, so the J call may be wrong. Germline CDR1 ENHRY, CDR2 SYGVKD. The CDR3 totals 14 residues. CDR3 sequence: CAISEQRVAYEQYF. CDR3 nucleotide sequence: TGTGCCATCAGTGAACAGCGTGTCGCCTACGAGCAGTACTTC.

V is TRBV6-1 and J is TRBJ2-5; possible D gene TRBD2, 5 bases. The CDR3 length is 14 residues. V shed 2 bases and J shed 5 bases, with 12 bases lying between them. CDR1 is MNHNS and CDR2 is SASEGT in the germline V gene. The CDR3 protein is CASSEIAGRETQYF. The DNA of the CDR3 is TGTGCCAGCAGTGAAATCGCGGGCCGGGAGACCCAGTACTTC.

The gene calls are TRBV24-1 and TRBJ2-5; TRBD2 agrees at 7 bases. The DNA matches TRBJ2-1 better at its end, which makes the J call doubtful. Germline CDR1 is KGHDR and CDR2 is SFDVKD. This CDR3 comprises 16 residues. DNA for the CDR3: TGTGCCACCAGTCCCTCCCGACTAGCACTGATCGATGAGCAGTTCTTC. The encoded protein is CATSPSRLALIDEQFF.

In its sample, this clonotype was seen a few times. V is TRBV12-3 or TRBV12-4 and J is TRBJ2-1; D may match TRBD1 or TRBD2 (5 bases each). The V end lost 6 bases, the J end lost 2 bases, and 14 bases lay between the germline ends. The CDR3 has 15 residues. The CDR3 region has the DNA TGTGCCAGCAGCCTACCGGGACCAACCTACAATGAGCAGTTCTTC. Amino acids: CASSLPGPTYNEQFF.

The chain couples TRBV7-9 to TRBJ1-5; D is perhaps TRBD1 (5 bases). The germline V and J ends were trimmed by 5 bases and 0 bases, with 8 bases remaining between them. The CDR3 has 14 amino acids. Germline values: CDR1 SEHNR, CDR2 FQNEAQ (reference sequence). The CDR3 DNA reads TGTGCCAGCAGCCGTGACAGTAGCAATCAGCCCCAGCATTTT. Residues: CASSRDSSNQPQHF.

The V and J genes are TRBV20-1 and TRBJ2-7; D is undetermined. The germline V gene encodes CDR1 DFQATT and CDR2 SNEGSKA (reference sequence). V was trimmed by 3 bases and J by 3 bases, leaving 12 bases between them. The CDR3 covers 13 residues. The CDR3 coding sequence is TGCAGTGCTAGTAAGGGCAGCTACTACGAGCAGTACTTC. It yields the protein CSASKGSYYEQYF.

The V gene is TRBV9, the J gene TRBJ2-5; weak D call: TRBD2 (5 bases). The germline V gene has CDR1 SGDLS and CDR2 YYNGEE. The V end was cut by 0 bases, the J end by 11 bases, with 17 bases between. The CDR3 has 14 amino acids. The CDR3 nucleotides read TGTGCCAGCAGCGTAGCGCCAGCCGACTACGGGCAGTACTTC. This encodes CASSVAPADYGQYF. Using reference TRBV9 and TRBJ2-5 for the parts outside the CDR3, the full variable domain is DSGVTQTPKHLITATGQRVTLRCSPRSGDLSVYWYQQSLDQGLQFLIQYYNGEERAKGNILERFSAQQFPDLHSELNLSSLELGDSALYFCASSVAPADYGQYFGPGTRLLVL.

The V gene is TRBV29-1, the J gene TRBJ2-5, with D hard to call. This CDR3 has 13 amino acids. Trimming removed 5 bases from V and 2 bases from J, with 12 bases in between. Germline V lookup: CDR1 SQVTM, CDR2 ANQGSEA. The CDR3 DNA sequence: TGCAGCGTTTGGGGTAGGAGACAAGAGACCCAGTACTTC. This sequence encodes CSVWGRRQETQYF.

This clonotype was seen more than once but under ten times. DNA of the CDR3: TGTGCCAGCAGCTTAGCGCGGACAGGGAATTCACCCCTCCACTTT. The encoded protein is CASSLARTGNSPLHF. This chain links TRBV7-8 with TRBJ1-6, with TRBD1 identical over 8 bases. This CDR3 is 15 amino acids long. Germline CDR1 SGHVS, CDR2 FQNEAQ. With V trimmed by 0 bases and J by 7 bases, 2 bases remained unmatched.

Only a few counts were recorded for this clonotype. This rearrangement joins TRBV7-2 to TRBJ1-4; D remains unclear. V gave up 3 bases and J gave up 6 bases, with 11 bases separating them. CDR3 length equals 14 residues. Per germline, CDR1 SGHTA and CDR2 FQGNSA. CDR3 in amino acids: CASSLRRRDEKLFF. CDR3 sequence (DNA): TGTGCCAGCAGCTTGCGGCGAAGGGATGAAAAACTGTTTTTT.

This clonotype was seen a few times. The J gene is TRBJ2-1, the V gene TRBV6-5; 8 bases map to TRBD1. This CDR3 has 13 amino acids. The J segment lost 8 bases and the V segment lost 7 bases, leaving 7 bases of the junction unmatched. The V gene's germline CDR1 is MNHEY and CDR2 SVGAGI. CDR3 nucleotides: TGTGCCAGCACGCACCAGGGGGCGGATGAGCAGTTCTTC. This translates into CASTHQGADEQFF.

This clonotype appeared a few times. The gene calls are TRBV3-1 and TRBJ2-7, with 12 bases matching TRBD1. After removal of 5 bases from V and 2 bases from J, the junction contained 13 bases not matched to a gene. In germline, CDR1 is LGHDT, CDR2 YNNKEL (reference sequence). The CDR3 spans 18 residues. The CDR3 region has the DNA TGTGCCAGCAGCACCCCGGGACAGGGGGCAATCCGAACCTACGAGCAGTACTTC. Its translation is CASSTPGQGAIRTYEQYF.

The chain uses TRBV28 and TRBJ1-2; no clear D. With 5 bases removed from V and 4 bases from J, the gap between germline ends came to 14 bases. This CDR3 comprises 14 residues. The germline V gene encodes CDR1 MDHEN and CDR2 SYDVKM. The CDR3, as DNA: TGTGCCAGCAGTCGGGGAGATCAGCGCTATGGCTACACCTTC. Translation: CASSRGDQRYGYTF.

This clonotype has only a few counts. The V gene is TRBV12-3 or TRBV12-4, the J gene TRBJ2-5; possibly TRBD1 for D (5 bases). This CDR3 is 16 amino acids long. Trimming pared 5 bases from V and 2 bases from J, leaving 18 bases between. CDR3 sequence reads: CASSPPIGQGQETQYF. The CDR3 coding sequence is TGTGCCAGCAGTCCTCCCATTGGACAAGGACAAGAGACCCAGTACTTC.